Sequencing of this T cell receptor (beta chain) was carried out in a study of response to subunit inactivated influenza vaccine. Germline CDR1 SGHTA, CDR2 FQGNSA. Trimming removed 1 base from V and 8 bases from J, with 12 bases in between. There are 14 residues in the CDR3. TCRdb fed the RT-PCR reads into MiXCR, producing one record per CDR3 protein. The sample contains hundreds of thousands of distinct CDR3 sequences, approximately 7.6% of which appear only once. With respect to this clonotype: Its cognate antigen is unknown.

Study-wide points: The authors offered the suggestion that each seasonal influenza vaccination recruits few new T cells.

This clonotype was obtained from a man between 50 and 75 years old who received an inactivated influenza vaccine. The sample in question was PBMCs from blood, obtained around 25 months after vaccination. This sequence joins TRBV7-2 and TRBJ1-3, with D perhaps matching TRBD1 (6 bases). The CDR3 DNA follows: TGTGCCAGCAGCTTAGTAGGGGGACGAGACACCATATATTTT. It encodes CASSLVGGRDTIYF.